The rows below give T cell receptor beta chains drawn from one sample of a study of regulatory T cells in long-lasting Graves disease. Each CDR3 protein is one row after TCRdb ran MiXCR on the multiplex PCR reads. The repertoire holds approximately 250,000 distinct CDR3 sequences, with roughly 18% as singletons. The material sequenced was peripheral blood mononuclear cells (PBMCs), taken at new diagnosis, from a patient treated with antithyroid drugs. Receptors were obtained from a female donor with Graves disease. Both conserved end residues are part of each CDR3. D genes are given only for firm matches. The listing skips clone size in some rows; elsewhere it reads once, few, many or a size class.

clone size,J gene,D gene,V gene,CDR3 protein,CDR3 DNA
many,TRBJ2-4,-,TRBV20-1,CSAIGYPKNIQYF,TGCAGTGCTATAGGGTACCCCAAAAACATTCAGTACTTC
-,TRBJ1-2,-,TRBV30,CAWSPNYNRGSYTF,TGTGCCTGGAGCCCGAACTACAACCGAGGGAGCTACACCTTC
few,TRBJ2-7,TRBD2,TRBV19,CASSIGGRGGEQYF,TGTGCCAGTAGTATCGGGGGGAGGGGCGGCGAGCAGTACTTC
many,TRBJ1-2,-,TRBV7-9,CASSAYSTANYGYTF,TGTGCCAGCAGCGCCTACTCGACAGCAAATTATGGCTACACCTTC
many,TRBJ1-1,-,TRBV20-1,CSARRDGNTEAFF,TGCAGTGCTAGACGGGACGGGAACACTGAAGCTTTCTTT
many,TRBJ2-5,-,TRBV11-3,CASSGRLARGTQYF,TGTGCCAGCAGCGGGAGACTCGCGCGGGGGACCCAGTACTTC
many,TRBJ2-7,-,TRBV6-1,CASRGGVIYEQYF,TGTGCCAGCAGAGGGGGGGTCATCTACGAGCAGTACTTC
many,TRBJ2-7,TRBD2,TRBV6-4,CASSPSGDSYEQYF,TGTGCCAGCAGTCCTAGCGGAGATTCCTACGAGCAGTACTTC
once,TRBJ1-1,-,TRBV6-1,CASRDKLSEAFF,TGTGCCAGCAGAGACAAGCTGTCTGAAGCTTTCTTT
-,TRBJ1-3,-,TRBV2,CASLNQGSGNTIYF,TGTGCCAGCTTAAATCAGGGCTCTGGAAACACCATATATTTT
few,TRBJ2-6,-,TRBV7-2,CASSLVGTGASGANVLTF,TGTGCCAGCAGCTTAGTGGGTACAGGAGCCTCTGGGGCCAACGTCCTGACTTTC
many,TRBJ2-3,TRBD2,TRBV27,CASRPSGGPDTQYF,TGTGCCAGCAGACCTAGCGGGGGGCCAGATACGCAGTATTTT
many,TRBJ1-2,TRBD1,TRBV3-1,CASSHPPYSGGEEYGYTF,TGTGCCAGCAGCCACCCCCCCTACTCAGGGGGTGAGGAATATGGCTACACCTTC
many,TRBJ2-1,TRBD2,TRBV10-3,CAISDGLAGNEQFF,TGTGCCATCAGTGACGGACTAGCGGGAAATGAGCAGTTCTTC
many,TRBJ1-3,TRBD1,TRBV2,CASRNRDSSGNTIYF,TGTGCCAGCAGGAACAGGGACAGCTCTGGAAACACCATATATTTT
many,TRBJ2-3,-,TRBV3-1,CASSQGPGTDTQYF,TGTGCCAGCAGCCAAGGCCCGGGCACAGATACGCAGTATTTT
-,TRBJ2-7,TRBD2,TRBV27,CASSLYNQIAGDYEQYF,TGTGCCAGCAGTTTATATAACCAAATAGCGGGAGACTACGAGCAGTACTTC
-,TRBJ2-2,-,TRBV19,CASSMGVGTGELFF,TGTGCCAGTAGTATGGGAGTAGGGACCGGGGAGCTGTTTTTT
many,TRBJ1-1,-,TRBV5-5,CASSPSPGPNTEAFF,TGTGCCAGCAGCCCGTCCCCAGGGCCGAACACTGAAGCTTTCTTT
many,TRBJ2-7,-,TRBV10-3,CAINAGGPYEQYF,TGTGCCATCAACGCCGGGGGCCCCTACGAGCAGTACTTC
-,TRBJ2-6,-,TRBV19,CATEGSGANVLTF,TGTGCCACTGAAGGCTCTGGGGCCAACGTCCTGACTTTC
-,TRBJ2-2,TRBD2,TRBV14,CASSRWTSAATGELFF,TGTGCCAGCAGCCGTTGGACTAGCGCGGCCACCGGGGAGCTGTTTTTT
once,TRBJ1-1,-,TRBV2,CASRKDGPNTEAFF,TGTGCCAGCAGGAAGGACGGACCGAACACTGAAGCTTTCTTT
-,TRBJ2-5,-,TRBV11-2,CASSLGYRAQETQYF,TGTGCCAGCAGCTTAGGCTATCGGGCCCAAGAGACCCAGTACTTC
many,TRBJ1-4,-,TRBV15,CATSRVGTATNEKLFF,TGTGCCACCAGCAGAGTGGGGACGGCAACTAATGAAAAACTGTTTTTT
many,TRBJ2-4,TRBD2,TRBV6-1,CASSLLGLAGGNIQYF,TGTGCCAGCAGCCTCCTAGGACTAGCGGGAGGGAACATTCAGTACTTC
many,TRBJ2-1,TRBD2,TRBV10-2,CASSLPGGGRRVEQFF,TGCGCCAGCAGCCTCCCAGGTGGCGGGAGACGGGTTGAGCAGTTCTTC
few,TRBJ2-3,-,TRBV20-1,CSARRAGTDTQYF,TGCAGTGCTAGAAGAGCAGGCACAGATACGCAGTATTTT
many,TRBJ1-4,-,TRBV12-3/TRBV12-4,CASSLGGAEKLFF,TGTGCCAGCAGTTTAGGCGGGGCGGAAAAACTGTTTTTT
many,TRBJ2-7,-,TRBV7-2,CASSSAVNYEQYF,TGTGCCAGCAGCTCCGCTGTAAACTACGAGCAGTACTTC
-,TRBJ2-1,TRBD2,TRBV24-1,CATSEELAGGRGEQFF,TGTGCCACCAGTGAAGAACTAGCGGGAGGGCGAGGGGAGCAGTTCTTC
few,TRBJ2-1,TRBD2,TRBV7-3,CASSRGLAGGEQFF,TGTGCCAGCAGCCGGGGACTAGCGGGGGGTGAGCAGTTCTTC
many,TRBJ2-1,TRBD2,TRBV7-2,CASSSLTSSNEQFF,TGTGCCAGCAGCTCCTTGACTAGCTCCAATGAGCAGTTCTTC
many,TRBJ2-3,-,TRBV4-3,CASSQVARSGDTQYF,TGCGCCAGCAGCCAAGTAGCCAGATCGGGGGATACGCAGTATTTT
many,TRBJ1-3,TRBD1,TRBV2,CASRGDRPGGNTIYF,TGTGCCAGCAGGGGGGACAGGCCGGGTGGAAACACCATATATTTT
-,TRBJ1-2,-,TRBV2,CASSGIRSGGYTF,TGTGCCAGCTCGGGAATCAGAAGTGGTGGCTACACCTTC
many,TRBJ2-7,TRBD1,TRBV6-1,CASSTGALYEQYF,TGTGCCAGCAGCACAGGGGCCCTCTACGAGCAGTACTTC
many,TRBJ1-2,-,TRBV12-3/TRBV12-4,CASSLTFNYGYTF,TGTGCCAGCAGTCTGACCTTCAACTATGGCTACACCTTC
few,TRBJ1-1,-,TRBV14,CARLGGANTEAFF,TGTGCCAGGCTAGGGGGTGCGAACACTGAAGCTTTCTTT
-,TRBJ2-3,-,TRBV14,CASSPQVGDTQYF,TGTGCCAGCAGCCCGCAAGTTGGAGATACGCAGTATTTT
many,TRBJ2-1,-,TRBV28,CATNLANEQFF,TGTGCCACAAACCTTGCCAATGAGCAGTTCTTC
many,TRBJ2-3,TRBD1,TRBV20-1,CSASDRETDTQYF,TGCAGTGCTTCGGACAGGGAAACAGATACGCAGTATTTT
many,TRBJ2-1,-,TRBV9,CASSVAREPYNEQFF,TGTGCCAGCAGCGTAGCGAGGGAACCGTACAATGAGCAGTTCTTC
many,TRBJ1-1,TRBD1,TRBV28,CASSIRGRDTEAFF,TGTGCCAGCAGTATCAGGGGGCGGGACACTGAAGCTTTCTTT
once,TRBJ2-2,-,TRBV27,CASSLYPTRGGNTGELFF,TGTGCCAGCAGTCTATATCCGACGAGGGGGGGAAACACCGGGGAGCTGTTTTTT
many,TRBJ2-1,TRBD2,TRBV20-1,CSARLADNEQFF,TGCAGTGCTAGACTAGCGGACAATGAGCAGTTCTTC
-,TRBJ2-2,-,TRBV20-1,CSARDVYTGELFF,TGCAGTGCTAGAGATGTGTACACCGGGGAGCTGTTTTTT
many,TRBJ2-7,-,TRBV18,CASSQTAAPPGVYEQYF,TGTGCCAGCTCGCAGACGGCGGCCCCCCCGGGGGTCTACGAGCAGTACTTC
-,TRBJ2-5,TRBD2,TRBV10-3,CAIRGTSGWDGETQYF,TGTGCCATCAGGGGGACTAGCGGCTGGGACGGGGAGACCCAGTACTTC
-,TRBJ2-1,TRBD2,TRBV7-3,CASSYSGRFGNEQFF,TGTGCCAGCAGCTATAGCGGGAGGTTTGGGAATGAGCAGTTCTTC